Each of the 26 T cell receptor beta chains below was sequenced from the same sample in a study of OX40 agonist ivuxolimab in advanced cancers. The method was immunoSEQ multiplex PCR; TCRdb's version includes in-frame clones alone and lacks a portion of them. This sample has about 69,000 clones, with roughly nine tenths found just once. The sequenced sample was CD4+ or CD8+ T cells sorted from blood, obtained in a trial of the OX40 agonist ivuxolimab. Receptors were obtained from an adult with an advanced solid tumor such as melanoma, head and neck, liver or kidney cancer.

This clone was detected only once. The chain combines TRBV6-1 with TRBJ2-3, with 7 bases that match TRBD2. Germline-derived CDR1 and CDR2 are MNHNS and SASEGT. The CDR3 is made up of 14 amino acids. The V and J ends lost 4 bases and 2 bases, in that order; junction bases with no gene match: 3. This CDR3 is CASSVRGYTDTQYF. In DNA form, the CDR3 reads TGTGCCAGCAGTGTGCGGGGGTACACAGATACGCAGTATTTT.

This clone was recorded only once. The chain couples TRBV18 to TRBJ2-5, with TRBD2 as a possible D gene (5 bases). Germline values: CDR1 KGHSH, CDR2 LQKENI. The CDR3 extends over 15 amino acids. Trimming cost V 3 bases and J 7 bases, with 18 bases left between them. The CDR3 DNA is TGTGCCAGCTCACCTTTGGGAGTTCTGGAAGGGACCCAGTACTTC. The encoded protein is CASSPLGVLEGTQYF.

V usage is TRBV23-1 and J usage is TRBJ1-3, with D uncertain. TRBV23-1 is given ORF status, its function remaining uncertain. The CDR3 has 16 amino acids. The germline V and J ends were trimmed by 3 bases and 0 bases, with 12 bases remaining between them. In DNA, the CDR3 is TGCGCCAGCAGTCACCCCGGTAGGTTCTCTGGAAACACCATATATTTT. Translating it yields CASSHPGRFSGNTIYF.

The V and J genes are TRBV27 and TRBJ2-4, with TRBD2 matching 7 bases. The germline CDR1 and CDR2 sequences are MNHEY and SMNVEV (reference sequence). V was clipped by 5 bases and J by 8 bases; unmatched bases: 9. This CDR3 spans 14 amino acids. This CDR3 reads CASSNPRGGDIQYF. For the CDR3, the DNA is TGTGCCAGCAGTAACCCCCGCGGGGGTGACATTCAGTACTTC.

The V gene is TRBV6-6, the J gene TRBJ2-7; 8 nucleotides match TRBD2. V shed 6 bases and J 6 bases; nucleotides not matched to a gene: 7. Per germline, CDR1 MNHNY and CDR2 SVGAGI (reference sequence). This CDR3 has 13 residues. The CDR3 DNA follows: TGTGCCAGCAGCCTAGCGGGCAGGGGCGAGCAGTACTTC. This encodes CASSLAGRGEQYF.

The gene calls are TRBV29-1 and TRBJ2-7, with 11 nucleotides matching TRBD1. Germline-derived CDR1 and CDR2 are SQVTM and ANQGSEA. V gave up 8 bases and J gave up 2 bases; unmatched junction bases: 11. There are 15 residues in the CDR3. CDR3 sequence (DNA): TGCAGCCTTCCCATACCGGGACAGGGGGCCTACGAGCAGTACTTC. As protein: CSLPIPGQGAYEQYF.

This clone was observed a few times. The gene calls are TRBV14 and TRBJ1-2; no clear D gene. The CDR3 runs to 14 residues. Per the germline V gene, CDR1 is SGHDN and CDR2 is FVKESK. V was shortened by 0 bases and J by 8 bases, with 13 bases between the two germline ends. In nucleotides, the CDR3 is TGTGCCAGCAGCCAAGATCCCCACTTCCGCGGCTACACCTTC. Encoded protein: CASSQDPHFRGYTF.

The chain is built from TRBV6-1 and TRBJ1-1; D is possibly TRBD1 (5 bases). Germline CDR1 MNHNS, CDR2 SASEGT. Trimming left V 5 bases short and J 0 bases short, with 10 bases between. The CDR3 covers 14 residues. The DNA for the CDR3 is TGTGCCAGCAGTTCCAGGGCCTTGAACACTGAAGCTTTCTTT. It specifies CASSSRALNTEAFF.

This chain joins TRBV7-2 and TRBJ2-4; 14 bases fit TRBD2. Germline CDR1 is SGHTA and CDR2 is FQGNSA. The CDR3 totals 16 residues. Unmatched junction bases numbered 6, after V lost 5 bases and J lost 6 bases. CDR3 bases: TGTGCCAGCAGCCCGACTAGCGGGAGGGCCGGAAACATTCAGTACTTC. Residues: CASSPTSGRAGNIQYF.

V and J are TRBV5-1 and TRBJ2-1; 8 bases fit TRBD2. This CDR3 has 17 residues. Germline CDR1 and CDR2: SGHRS and YFSETQ. V shed 2 bases and J 3 bases; nucleotides not matched to a gene: 10. The CDR3 DNA is TGCGCCAGCAGCTTTCGAACCGGTAGCGGGAACTACAATGAGCAGTTCTTC. It yields the protein CASSFRTGSGNYNEQFF.

The genes are TRBV14 and TRBJ1-1; D is unclear. The CDR3 extends over 12 amino acids. Germline V CDR1 and CDR2: SGHDN, FVKESK. V was cut by 0 bases and J by 8 bases, with 7 bases left in between. DNA of the CDR3: TGTGCCAGCAGCCAAGAGACTGTAGAAGCTTTCTTT. Amino acid sequence: CASSQETVEAFF.

The rearrangement links TRBV2 to TRBJ2-2; 7 nucleotides line up with TRBD1. The CDR3 length is 14 residues. After removal of 6 bases from V and 2 bases from J, the junction contained 3 bases not matched to a gene. Germline V lookup: CDR1 SNHLY, CDR2 FYNNEI. For the CDR3, the DNA is TGTGCCAGCAGGACAGGGCGAAACACCGGGGAGCTGTTTTTT. Translation gives CASRTGRNTGELFF.

Here the CDR3 DNA reads TGTGCCAGTAGTATTCCGGACATCATTCAGCCCCAGCATTTT. Translated: CASSIPDIIQPQHF. The J gene is TRBJ1-5, the V gene TRBV19; TRBD1 is a possible D gene (5 bases). V lost 3 bases and J lost 6, with 12 bases in between. This CDR3 spans 14 amino acids. In germline, CDR1 is LNHDA, CDR2 SQIVND (reference sequence).

The chain is built from TRBV6-5 and TRBJ2-1; D call uncertain. The germline V gene has CDR1 MNHEY and CDR2 SVGAGI. The length of the CDR3 is 15 residues. The V end was cut by 7 bases, the J end by 10 bases, with 23 bases between. CDR3 amino acids: CASTEPTGGRREQFF. The CDR3 bases are TGTGCCAGCACAGAACCCACCGGCGGCAGACGGGAGCAGTTCTTC.

This chain joins TRBV19 and TRBJ1-5; 8 positions match TRBD1. J was trimmed by 4 bases and V by 7 bases; bases with no gene match: 3. The CDR3 has 13 residues. Per the germline V gene, CDR1 is LNHDA and CDR2 is SQIVND (reference sequence). The CDR3 DNA follows: TGTGCCAGTAAAGACAGGGGAAATCAGCCCCAGCATTTT. It specifies CASKDRGNQPQHF.

This chain links TRBV6-1 with TRBJ1-2, with D possibly TRBD1 on 6 matching bases. Germline CDR1 MNHNS, CDR2 SASEGT. The CDR3 consists of 12 residues. The V end was cut by 8 bases, the J end by 8 bases, with 15 bases between. In DNA, the CDR3 is TGTGCCAGCTCTCAAGGGGGACGAGGCTACACCTTC. Encoded protein: CASSQGGRGYTF.

This chain links TRBV2 with TRBJ1-1, with D tentatively TRBD1 (6 bases). CDR1 is SNHLY, CDR2 FYNNEI, per germline. V gave up 6 bases and J gave up 2 bases, with 16 bases separating them. The CDR3 length is 15 residues. For the CDR3, the DNA is TGTGCCAGCAGCCCATATACAGGGACTAACACTGAAGCTTTCTTT. Translated: CASSPYTGTNTEAFF.

J is TRBJ1-1 and V is TRBV5-1; D is perhaps TRBD1 (5 bases). Germline lookup yields CDR1 SGHRS and CDR2 YFSETQ. CDR3 size: 14 residues. Trimming shortened V by 0 bases and J by 4 bases, and 10 bases separated the two germline ends. CDR3 DNA: TGCGCCAGCAGCTTGGCTAAGGGGTCCACTGAAGCTTTCTTT. The encoded protein is CASSLAKGSTEAFF.

V is TRBV28 and J is TRBJ2-2; TRBD2 might be the D (5 bases). V was shortened by 11 bases and J by 2 bases, with 12 bases between the two germline ends. CDR3 length equals 13 residues. CDR1 MDHEN and CDR2 SYDVKM come from the germline V gene. CDR3 loop: CAGRRYNTGELFF. CDR3 sequence (DNA): TGTGCCGGGAGACGGTATAACACCGGGGAGCTGTTTTTT.

This chain joins TRBV6-1 and TRBJ2-3; 7 bases fit TRBD1. Germline values: CDR1 MNHNS, CDR2 SASEGT. The CDR3 sequence is 16 residues long. V gave up 4 bases and J gave up 2 bases; unmatched junction bases: 9. CDR3 amino acids: CASSGTSGQNTDTQYF. In DNA form, the CDR3 reads TGTGCCAGCAGTGGAACTTCGGGACAGAACACAGATACGCAGTATTTT.

Comments on this clone: At one end, the junction sequence differs from germline, possibly due to a read error. The chain uses TRBV7-7 and TRBJ2-2, with D perhaps TRBD2 (6 bases). CDR3 length: 15 residues. The germline V gene encodes CDR1 SSHAT and CDR2 FNYEAQ (reference sequence). The CDR3 is CASTSGTSNTGELFF. The CDR3 nucleotides are TGTGCTAGCACTTCCGGGACTTCGAACACCGGGGAGCTGTTTTTT.

V and J are TRBV29-1 and TRBJ2-1; 10 nucleotides line up with TRBD2. The CDR3 loop spans 16 amino acids. Germline trimming cut 1 base from V and 5 bases from J; bases unmatched to any gene: 8. From germline, CDR1 is SQVTM and CDR2 ANQGSEA. CDR3 loop: CSVEGATSGLNNEQFF. The CDR3 DNA sequence: TGCAGCGTTGAAGGGGCGACTAGCGGGCTGAACAATGAGCAGTTCTTC.

This clone was found once. This chain links TRBV15 with TRBJ1-1; D is undetermined. The germline V gene encodes CDR1 LNHNV and CDR2 YYDKDF (reference sequence). V was pared by 1 base and J by 0 bases, with 9 bases between. CDR3 length: 15 residues. The CDR3 coding sequence is TGTGCCACCAGCAGAGTACATCAGTTGAACACTGAAGCTTTCTTT. Translating gives CATSRVHQLNTEAFF.

For this clone: At one of its ends the junction is not consistent with the germline gene, which may arise from a read error. The chain couples TRBV7-2 to TRBJ2-7; D may be TRBD1 or TRBD2 (5 bases each). The CDR3 contains 13 residues. Germline assignment: CDR1 SGHTA and CDR2 FQGNSA. CDR3 residues: CAGSLGDPYEQYF. The CDR3, as DNA: TGTGCCGGCAGCTTAGGGGACCCTTACGAGCAGTACTTC.

This chain joins TRBV5-1 and TRBJ2-1, with 14 nucleotides matching TRBD2. The length of the CDR3 is 15 residues. V was pared by 3 bases and J by 8 bases, with 4 bases of the junction left unmatched. The germline CDR1 and CDR2 sequences are SGHRS and YFSETQ. The CDR3 coding sequence is TGCGCCAGCAGCTCCGGGACTAGCGGGAGCGATGAGCAGTTCTTC. It yields the protein CASSSGTSGSDEQFF.

In its sample, this clone was seen a few times. The chain has TRBV29-1 and TRBJ2-5; 12 bases are shared with TRBD2. This CDR3 contains 14 residues. V was clipped by 4 bases and J by 5 bases; unmatched bases: 5. The germline CDR1 and CDR2 sequences are SQVTM and ANQGSEA. The CDR3: CSVGLAGASETQYF. The CDR3 DNA is TGCAGCGTTGGACTAGCGGGAGCGTCGGAGACCCAGTACTTC.